This record covers a single TCR beta chain. Its antigen is unidentified. The data are from a study of T-cell reconstitution after alpha-beta-depleted transplantation in children. Notes on the study in general: Several hundred expanded graft clones reportedly were the source of alpha-beta T cells about two months after transplant. Elevated TCRbeta diversity at day 60 was traced, in some patients, to surviving recipient T cells and thymic progenitors.

J was trimmed by 7 bases and V by 5 bases; bases with no gene match: 10. CDR1 is MNHEY and CDR2 is SMNVEV in the germline V gene (reference sequence). The CDR3 covers 15 residues. Researchers prepared the TCRbeta library using unique molecular identifiers, the study reports. TCRdb used MiXCR to reprocess the PCR reads, holding one entry per CDR3 protein. The sample holds 250,000 to 300,000 distinct CDR3 sequences, around 10% seen once. The material was peripheral blood, obtained 180 days after TCRalphabeta/CD19-depleted stem cell transplant. The chain combines TRBV27 with TRBJ2-1; 8 bases align to TRBD2. This clonotype was obtained from a male patient aged 2 to 9 who had a stem cell transplant for chronic granulomatous disease, so the T cells may come from the graft donor. CDR3: CASSPGTRPENEQFF. DNA for the CDR3: TGTGCCAGCAGTCCCGGGACTAGGCCCGAAAATGAGCAGTTCTTC.